The 4 T cell receptor beta chains below come from one sample, sequenced in a study of T cell clonotyping in hematopoietic cell transplantation. As for time point: recipient sample about 28 days before transplant, after cytoreduction. Sequencing was performed with immunoSEQ multiplex PCR; in TCRdb, only in-frame clones are kept and a portion is missing. The repertoire holds tens of thousands of clones, with over 85% as singletons. The sequencing here drew on peripheral blood mononuclear cells, taken before stem cell transplant. These TCRs come from a man aged 40-50 years with chronic myeloid leukemia. Some clones in this sample may be carry-over from other donors' samples.

This sequence joins TRBV6-5 and TRBJ1-2; 8 bases match TRBD1. The germline V gene has CDR1 MNHEY and CDR2 SVGAGI. The CDR3 consists of 13 residues. The J segment lost 5 bases and the V segment lost 5 bases, leaving 4 bases of the junction unmatched. DNA of the CDR3: TGTGCCAGCAGTCCGGACAGGGTGTATGGCTACACCTTC. Translating it yields CASSPDRVYGYTF.

The chain carries TRBV28 and TRBJ1-4; tentatively, D is TRBD1 (5 bases). Germline V gene sequence: CDR1 MDHEN, CDR2 SYDVKM. Trimming left V 7 bases short and J 3 bases short, with 15 bases between. The CDR3 totals 15 residues. CDR3 nucleotide sequence: TGTGCCAGCACCCAAGGGACGGGAGCTAATGAAAAACTGTTTTTT. It specifies CASTQGTGANEKLFF.

V usage is TRBV5-5 and J usage is TRBJ1-4; 7 nucleotides agree with TRBD1. The CDR3 spans 16 residues. The J segment lost 3 bases and the V segment lost 2 bases, leaving 7 bases of the junction unmatched. Germline V CDR1 and CDR2: SGHKS, YYEKEE (reference sequence). The CDR3 nucleotides are TGTGCCAGCAGCTTCCAGGGGGGGATGGCTAATGAAAAACTGTTTTTT. It encodes CASSFQGGMANEKLFF.

The rearrangement uses TRBV11-3 and TRBJ1-6, with 10 bases aligning to TRBD1. CDR1 and CDR2 from the germline V gene are SGHNT and YENEEA. This CDR3 spans 16 amino acids. J gave up 3 bases and V 4 bases, and 3 bases lay outside the gene matches. CDR3 amino acids: CASSSGQGVYNSPLHF. The CDR3 region has the DNA TGTGCCAGCAGCTCCGGACAGGGGGTCTATAATTCACCCCTCCACTTT.